This entry lists 29 T cell receptor beta chains sequenced from one sample in a study of regulatory T cells in long-lasting Graves disease. Sequencing libraries for TCR beta were prepared with iRepertoire HTBI primers and Arm-PCR of CDR3 regions. TCRdb reprocessed the multiplex PCR reads with MiXCR, giving one entry per CDR3 protein. This table has 500,000 or so distinct CDR3 sequences, approximately 15% appearing once. Time point: newly diagnosed GD, antithyroid drugs for less than 3 months. Extracted RNA from PBMCs served as the source of the TCR library. The same data also went into a second study, on T cells in Graves' hyperthyroidism and ophthalmopathy.

This specimen consisted of peripheral blood mononuclear cells (PBMCs), obtained at new diagnosis, from a patient treated with antithyroid drugs. The receptors shown here come from a woman aged 45 to 65 with Graves disease.

The V gene is TRBV29-1, the J gene TRBJ1-2; D gene ambiguous. Germline assignment: CDR1 SQVTM and CDR2 ANQGSEA. Trimming stripped 4 bases from V and 3 bases from J, with 12 bases between. The CDR3 totals 13 residues. CDR3 protein: CSVGVGSDYGYTF. The CDR3 DNA follows: TGCAGCGTTGGGGTGGGGAGTGACTATGGCTACACCTTC. The full variable domain, with the rest looked up from reference TRBV29-1 and TRBJ1-2, is SAVISQKPSRDICQRGTSLTIQCQVDSQVTMMFWYRQQPGQSLTLIATANQGSEATYESGFVIDKFPISRPNLTFSTLTVSNMSPEDSSIYLCSVGVGSDYGYTFGSGTRLTVV.

This clonotype was counted between two and nine times. The chain is built from TRBV12-3 or TRBV12-4 and TRBJ2-7; 14 bases are shared with TRBD2. J was trimmed by 6 bases and V by 6 bases; bases with no gene match: 4. This CDR3 is 14 amino acids long. The CDR3 region is CASRPGLAGVEQYF. The CDR3 DNA is TGTGCCAGCAGACCGGGACTAGCGGGAGTCGAGCAGTACTTC.

The sample holds many counts of this clonotype. The V call is TRBV29-1, the J call TRBJ2-7; D may be TRBD1 or TRBD2 (5 bases each). There are 12 residues in the CDR3. Germline loops: CDR1 SQVTM, CDR2 ANQGSEA. V lost 4 bases and J lost 7, with 14 bases in between. The DNA of the CDR3 is TGCAGCGTTGCGTACGGGGCACGAGAGCAGTACTTC. This codes for CSVAYGAREQYF.

This clonotype has more than one count but fewer than ten. The chain joins TRBV29-1 to TRBJ1-5; D is unclear. V was cut by 7 bases and J by 2 bases, with 27 bases left in between. There are 18 residues in the CDR3. Per the germline V gene, CDR1 is SQVTM and CDR2 is ANQGSEA. CDR3 residues: CSATTGDSLGGGNQPQHF. The CDR3 nucleotides are TGCAGCGCCACGACCGGGGATTCCCTAGGTGGAGGCAATCAGCCCCAGCATTTT.

The table lists this clonotype with a few counts. V usage is TRBV2 and J usage is TRBJ2-3; D is unclear. This CDR3 is built from 14 residues. Trimming took off 3 bases at V and 4 bases at J, with 11 bases between the two ends. The germline CDR1 and CDR2 sequences are SNHLY and FYNNEI. The CDR3 DNA follows: TGTGCCAGCAGTGATGGCCTAGTTCCAGATACGCAGTATTTT. Its protein product is CASSDGLVPDTQYF. Combining the CDR3 with reference TRBV2 and TRBJ2-3 gives the whole variable domain EPEVTQTPSHQVTQMGQEVILRCVPISNHLYFYWYRQILGQKVEFLVSFYNNEISEKSEIFDDQFSVERPDGSNFTLKIRSTKLEDSAMYFCASSDGLVPDTQYFGPGTRLTVL.

This clonotype was counted between two and nine times. V gene TRBV3-1 combines with J gene TRBJ2-2; D possibly corresponds to TRBD1 (6 bases). CDR1 LGHDT and CDR2 YNNKEL come from the germline V gene (reference sequence). V gave up 0 bases and J gave up 1 base, with 15 bases separating them. This CDR3 contains 18 residues. The CDR3 DNA reads TGTGCCAGCAGCCAAGAAGGACCAGGGGCCCAGAACACCGGGGAGCTGTTTTTT. It yields the protein CASSQEGPGAQNTGELFF.

This clonotype was recorded a few times. This chain connects TRBV19 to TRBJ1-1; 9 bases line up with TRBD1. Trimming removed 5 bases from V and 4 bases from J; junction bases left unmatched: 11. CDR1 is LNHDA, CDR2 SQIVND, per germline (reference sequence). CDR3 size: 16 residues. The CDR3 DNA is TGTGCCAGTAGTCCCGGACAGGGGACATTGACCACTGAAGCTTTCTTT. Its protein is CASSPGQGTLTTEAFF. The full variable domain, rest sourced from reference TRBV19 and TRBJ1-1, is DGGITQSPKYLFRKEGQNVTLSCEQNLNHDAMYWYRQDPGQGLRLIYYSQIVNDFQKGDIAEGYSVSREKKESFPLTVTSAQKNPTAFYLCASSPGQGTLTTEAFFGQGTRLTVV.

The sample holds many counts of this clonotype. V and J are TRBV30 and TRBJ2-7; D uncertain. Deletions cut 2 bases from V and 3 bases from J, with 14 bases between. Germline V gene sequence: CDR1 GTSNPN, CDR2 SVGIG (reference sequence). The CDR3 runs to 14 residues. The CDR3 spells CAWSLGLQNYEQYF. CDR3 in DNA: TGTGCCTGGAGTTTAGGGTTACAGAACTACGAGCAGTACTTC.

This clonotype was observed at least ten times. The chain couples TRBV28 to TRBJ2-2, with 13 bases matching TRBD2. The germline gives CDR1 MDHEN, CDR2 SYDVKM. Trimming at V came to 4 bases and at J to 8 bases, leaving 16 bases not matched to a gene. The CDR3 spans 19 residues. The CDR3 region has the DNA TGTGCCAGCAGTTCCACATACGACGGAACTAGCGGGAGGGCGGGGGAGCTGTTTTTT. Protein: CASSSTYDGTSGRAGELFF.

The rearrangement joins TRBV14 to TRBJ2-3; tentatively, D is TRBD2 (6 bases). The CDR3 extends over 16 amino acids. CDR1 is SGHDN and CDR2 is FVKESK in the germline V gene. V shed 5 bases and J shed 0 bases, with 15 bases lying between them. The CDR3 spells CASSGRRPTSTDTQYF. The CDR3 nucleotides read TGTGCCAGCAGCGGGAGGCGCCCAACTAGCACAGATACGCAGTATTTT.

This clonotype showed up just a few times. A much larger clone is a single base away; this may be a read error. The chain links TRBV20-1 to TRBJ2-5; TRBD1 matches at 9 bases. This CDR3 comprises 15 residues. The V gene end was trimmed by 1 base and the J gene end by 11 bases; junction bases not matched to a gene: 14. CDR1 and CDR2 from the germline V gene are DFQATT and SNEGSKA (reference sequence). DNA of the CDR3: TGCAGTGCTAGAGGTGGACAGGGGTCCTACAATGAGCAGTACTTC. Residues: CSARGGQGSYNEQYF.

The V gene is TRBV6-1, the J gene TRBJ2-2; 7 bases fit TRBD2. The V segment lost 8 bases and the J segment 0 bases; nucleotides outside the gene matches: 9. Looked up from germline, CDR1 is MNHNS and CDR2 is SASEGT. The CDR3 runs to 16 residues. The CDR3 reads CASSDSRGSNTGELFF. The CDR3 DNA follows: TGTGCCAGCTCGGACTCGCGGGGGTCGAACACCGGGGAGCTGTTTTTT.

This clonotype was seen at least ten times. The chain is built from TRBV7-8 and TRBJ2-1, with D possibly matching TRBD2 (6 bases). Trimming left V 5 bases short and J 4 bases short, with 18 bases between. Germline V lookup: CDR1 SGHVS, CDR2 FQNEAQ. CDR3 length equals 16 residues. CDR3 sequence (DNA): TGTGCCAGCAGCCCTACACGACTAGTTAGGTACAATGAGCAGTTCTTC. Amino acid sequence: CASSPTRLVRYNEQFF.

A note on this clonotype: This may be a read error, as it is one base from a much larger clone. V gene TRBV11-2 combines with J gene TRBJ2-1, with a possible D match to TRBD1 (6 bases). The CDR3 loop spans 12 amino acids. The germline V gene encodes CDR1 SGHAT and CDR2 FQNNGV. CDR3 residues: CVSSLLGQRQFF. CDR3 nucleotide sequence: TGTGTCAGCAGCCTCCTAGGACAGCGGCAGTTCTTC.

This clonotype showed up many times. This rearrangement joins TRBV9 to TRBJ1-6; tentatively, D is TRBD1 (5 bases). V dropped 3 bases and J dropped 8 bases, with 12 bases sitting between them. This CDR3 is 14 amino acids long. Germline values: CDR1 SGDLS, CDR2 YYNGEE. CDR3 in DNA: TGTGCCAGCAGCGAAAGATCAGGGTATTCACCCCTCCACTTT. Amino acids: CASSERSGYSPLHF.

CDR3 sequence: CASSPPRADGYTF. For the CDR3, the DNA is TGTGCCAGCAGCCCCCCGCGGGCGGATGGCTACACCTTC. The V gene is TRBV7-9, the J gene TRBJ1-2; D is uncertain. The germline V gene has CDR1 SEHNR and CDR2 FQNEAQ (reference sequence). V was cut by 5 bases and J by 6 bases, with 13 bases left in between. The CDR3 spans 13 residues.

This clonotype was observed at least ten times. The CDR3 here is CASGYQGTEAFF. DNA for the CDR3: TGTGCCAGCGGATATCAGGGGACTGAAGCTTTCTTT. The chain has TRBV27 and TRBJ1-1; weak D call: TRBD1 (6 bases). The CDR3 extends over 12 amino acids. Deletions cut 8 bases from V and 5 bases from J, with 12 bases between. Germline values: CDR1 MNHEY, CDR2 SMNVEV (reference sequence).

This clonotype has more than one count but fewer than ten. The V and J genes are TRBV5-1 and TRBJ2-5; 9 bases line up with TRBD2. The CDR3 contains 14 residues. CDR1 is SGHRS and CDR2 is YFSETQ in the germline V gene. V was clipped by 2 bases and J by 3 bases; unmatched bases: 2. The CDR3 spells CASSFGGREETQYF. The CDR3 DNA follows: TGCGCCAGCAGCTTTGGCGGGAGGGAAGAGACCCAGTACTTC.

In this sample, this clonotype turned up a few times. The chain joins TRBV6-9 to TRBJ2-7; 12 bases fit TRBD2. CDR1 and CDR2 (germline): MNHGY, SVAAGI. The V and J ends lost 3 bases and 4 bases, in that order; junction bases with no gene match: 7. This CDR3 is built from 16 residues. The CDR3 DNA follows: TGTGCCAGCAGTTACTCCCGACTAGCGGGAGATTACGAGCAGTACTTC. It is translated as CASSYSRLAGDYEQYF.

This clonotype has only a few counts. CDR3 nucleotide sequence: TGCGCCAGCAGCTTGAATGGACAGGGCGGTACCGGGGAGCTGTTTTTT. Protein: CASSLNGQGGTGELFF. The J gene is TRBJ2-2, the V gene TRBV5-1; 8 bases agree with TRBD1. The junction had 7 bases not matched to a gene; V was cut back by 1 base and J by 5 bases. From germline, CDR1 is SGHRS and CDR2 YFSETQ. The CDR3 has 16 amino acids.

This clonotype was picked up a small number of times. The chain joins TRBV5-1 to TRBJ2-7, with 9 bases fitting TRBD2. Trimming took 1 base from V and 0 from J; bases not matched to a gene: 14. Per germline, CDR1 SGHRS and CDR2 YFSETQ. This CDR3 has 19 residues. The CDR3 sequence: CASSLPRRRLAGVSYEQYF. In DNA form, the CDR3 reads TGCGCCAGCAGCTTGCCCCGCAGGAGGTTAGCGGGGGTCTCCTACGAGCAGTACTTC.

The chain links TRBV28 to TRBJ2-3; the match to TRBD2 covers 7 bases. Per germline, CDR1 MDHEN and CDR2 SYDVKM. This CDR3 contains 16 residues. J was trimmed by 2 bases and V by 5 bases; bases with no gene match: 10. The CDR3, as DNA: TGTGCCAGCAGTGAGCGGAGCGGGGACCTCACAGATACGCAGTATTTT. It is translated as CASSERSGDLTDTQYF.

This clonotype was detected only a few times. V is TRBV20-1 and J is TRBJ2-2, with D possibly being TRBD1 (8 bases). Between the trimmed V and J ends, which lost 5 bases and 7 bases, there was a span of 14 bases. CDR1 is DFQATT, CDR2 SNEGSKA, per germline (reference sequence). The CDR3 totals 13 residues. The CDR3, as DNA: TGCAGTGCTTCCACAGGGGGGGACGGGGAGCTGTTTTTT. Protein sequence: CSASTGGDGELFF.

This clonotype was counted at least ten times. The chain has TRBV2 and TRBJ2-7, with a weak D call TRBD2 (8 bases). V was shortened by 3 bases and J by 3 bases, with 18 bases between the two germline ends. The V gene's germline CDR1 is SNHLY and CDR2 FYNNEI. This CDR3 has 16 residues. The CDR3 reads CASSEDYGRGLYEQYF. The CDR3 DNA reads as TGTGCCAGCAGTGAGGACTACGGGAGGGGGCTCTACGAGCAGTACTTC.

This clonotype showed up many times. The chain has TRBV28 and TRBJ2-5, with D tentatively TRBD1 (6 bases). V was trimmed by 3 bases and J by 5 bases, leaving 19 bases between them. The CDR3 loop spans 16 amino acids. Germline V gives CDR1 MDHEN, CDR2 SYDVKM. The CDR3, as DNA: TGTGCCAGCAGTTTCTTTGGGACACAAGATTTGGAGACCCAGTACTTC. Amino acid sequence: CASSFFGTQDLETQYF. Complete variable domain (other parts from reference TRBV28 and TRBJ2-5): DVKVTQSSRYLVKRTGEKVFLECVQDMDHENMFWYRQDPGLGLRLIYFSYDVKMKEKGDIPEGYSVSREKKERFSLILESASTNQTSMYLCASSFFGTQDLETQYFGPGTRLLVL.

The chain recombines TRBV2 with TRBJ2-7; TRBD2 matches 13 bases. The length of the CDR3 is 15 residues. Germline assignment: CDR1 SNHLY and CDR2 FYNNEI. V lost 6 bases and J lost 6; bases outside the gene matches: 8. CDR3 nucleotide sequence: TGTGCCAGCAGGGGTGGACTAGCGGGAGTTGGCGAGCAGTACTTC. It is translated as CASRGGLAGVGEQYF.

CDR3 in DNA: TGCGCCAGCAGCTTGCGTGGGACAGGGGGGGGTACTGAAGCTTTCTTT. Translated: CASSLRGTGGGTEAFF. The chain uses TRBV5-1 and TRBJ1-1, with TRBD1 matching 11 bases. The CDR3 is 16 residues long. Germline CDR1 SGHRS, CDR2 YFSETQ. Germline trimming cut 1 base from V and 5 bases from J; bases unmatched to any gene: 7.

This clonotype occurred a few times. The genes are TRBV28 and TRBJ2-2, with TRBD2 matching 7 bases. The germline V gene has CDR1 MDHEN and CDR2 SYDVKM. Trimming at V came to 7 bases and at J to 1 base, leaving 15 bases not matched to a gene. The CDR3 loop spans 18 amino acids. CDR3 sequence (DNA): TGTGCCAGCACCTCCTTCGCCCTAGGACTAGAGAACACCGGGGAGCTGTTTTTT. This sequence encodes CASTSFALGLENTGELFF. Full variable domain (missing parts from reference TRBV28 and TRBJ2-2): DVKVTQSSRYLVKRTGEKVFLECVQDMDHENMFWYRQDPGLGLRLIYFSYDVKMKEKGDIPEGYSVSREKKERFSLILESASTNQTSMYLCASTSFALGLENTGELFFGEGSRLTVL.

This clonotype was recorded many times. The DNA of the CDR3 is TGTGCCAGCAGCATTCAACAGGGGGGAGATACGCAGTATTTT. It translates to CASSIQQGGDTQYF. The chain uses TRBV7-2 and TRBJ2-3; 8 nucleotides match TRBD1. The CDR3 spans 14 residues. The V gene end was trimmed by 5 bases and the J gene end by 5 bases; junction bases not matched to a gene: 6. Germline values: CDR1 SGHTA, CDR2 FQGNSA.